The 19 T cell receptor beta chains below come from one sample, sequenced in a study of T cell responses to AZD1222 COVID-19 vaccine. Profiling relied on immunoSEQ multiplex PCR, and the TCRdb table lists in-frame clones only, not all of them. The data show about 57,000 clones, 86% seen once. The input for sequencing was peripheral blood, taken on day 0 of AZD1222 vaccination. The source of these receptors is an adult in good health.

This rearrangement joins TRBV10-1 to TRBJ1-6; TRBD1 agrees at 8 bases. This CDR3 has 17 amino acids. V shed 6 bases and J 7 bases; nucleotides not matched to a gene: 14. Germline CDR1 is WNHNN and CDR2 is SYGVQD (reference sequence). CDR3 loop: CASRAKGQGYNNSPLHF. The CDR3 nucleotides are TGCGCCAGCAGAGCTAAAGGACAGGGTTATAACAATTCACCCCTCCACTTT.

This clone was found once. The chain carries TRBV9 and TRBJ2-3; D is unclear. V lost 4 bases and J lost 0, with 9 bases in between. Germline CDR1 SGDLS, CDR2 YYNGEE. The CDR3 is 14 amino acids. The CDR3 spells CASSRVSSTDTQYF. CDR3 nucleotides: TGTGCCAGCAGCCGAGTGTCTAGCACAGATACGCAGTATTTT.

This clone was counted between two and nine times. The chain joins TRBV7-2 to TRBJ1-2; 9 bases fit TRBD1. Germline V CDR1 and CDR2: SGHTA, FQGNSA. V lost 6 bases to trimming and J lost 2 bases; unmatched junction nucleotides: 4. CDR3 length: 14 residues. The CDR3 loop is CASRLQGANYGYTF. The CDR3 DNA is TGTGCCAGCAGGCTACAGGGGGCGAACTATGGCTACACCTTC.

This clone was seen more than once but under ten times. The V and J genes are TRBV7-9 and TRBJ2-2, with D possibly matching TRBD1 (5 bases). V dropped 1 base and J dropped 2 bases, with 11 bases sitting between them. CDR1 SEHNR and CDR2 FQNEAQ come from the germline V gene (reference sequence). This CDR3 contains 16 residues. CDR3 in DNA: TGTGCCAGCAGCTTAGGGACAAACGGAAACACCGGGGAGCTGTTTTTT. Protein sequence: CASSLGTNGNTGELFF. Full variable domain (rest looked up from reference TRBV7-9 and TRBJ2-2): DTGVSQNPRHKITKRGQNVTFRCDPISEHNRLYWYRQTLGQGPEFLTYFQNEAQLEKSRLLSDRFSAERPKGSFSTLEIQRTEQGDSAMYLCASSLGTNGNTGELFFGEGSRLTVL.

The table lists this clone with a count of one. The V and J genes are TRBV6-5 and TRBJ2-1; TRBD1 agrees at 7 bases. The CDR3 has 15 amino acids. The germline V gene has CDR1 MNHEY and CDR2 SVGAGI. J lost 0 bases, V lost 7 bases, and 6 bases had no gene match. CDR3 nucleotide sequence: TGTGCCAGCAAAAAACAGGGGAGCTCCTACAATGAGCAGTTCTTC. Protein sequence: CASKKQGSSYNEQFF.

This chain joins TRBV4-1 and TRBJ2-7; TRBD1 matches at 8 bases. This CDR3 comprises 14 residues. The V gene end was trimmed by 4 bases and the J gene end by 2 bases; junction bases not matched to a gene: 4. Germline loops: CDR1 MGHRA, CDR2 YSYEKL. The DNA of the CDR3 is TGCGCCAGCAGCCCGGCGGACAGGGCCTACGAGCAGTACTTC. Translating gives CASSPADRAYEQYF.

The rearrangement uses TRBV9 and TRBJ1-2, with unresolved D. CDR1 and CDR2 from the germline V gene are SGDLS and YYNGEE. The ends were cut back, 0 bases at V and 8 bases at J, with 11 bases in the middle. The CDR3 spans 13 residues. CDR3 in amino acids: CASSVVVGSGYTF. Written as DNA, the CDR3 is TGTGCCAGCAGCGTAGTTGTAGGGTCGGGCTACACCTTC.

This chain links TRBV30 with TRBJ1-6; D call uncertain. V was trimmed by 3 bases and J by 10 bases, leaving 13 bases between them. CDR1 and CDR2 from the germline V gene are GTSNPN and SVGIG (reference sequence). This CDR3 is 13 amino acids long. In DNA form, the CDR3 reads TGTGCCTGGAGGCAGTGGCCCGGATCACCCCTCCACTTT. Translated, it gives CAWRQWPGSPLHF.

The V call is TRBV6-5, the J call TRBJ1-1; D is unresolved. Germline V gives CDR1 MNHEY, CDR2 SVGAGI. The CDR3 spans 13 residues. The V end was cut by 6 bases, the J end by 1 base, with 9 bases between. CDR3 sequence (DNA): TGTGCCAGCAGGGGCCAGGCGAACACTGAAGCTTTCTTT. Protein sequence: CASRGQANTEAFF.

The chain uses TRBV4-2 and TRBJ1-1; 8 bases line up with TRBD1. This CDR3 contains 14 residues. Germline CDR1 LGHNA, CDR2 YNFKEQ. The trim removed 3 bases at V and 4 bases at J, leaving 4 bases unmatched. CDR3 in amino acids: CASSQLQGGTEAFF. CDR3 DNA sequence: TGTGCCAGCAGCCAGCTACAGGGGGGCACTGAAGCTTTCTTT.

The CDR3 reads CAWSLGDTIYF. Here the CDR3 DNA reads TGTGCCTGGAGTCTAGGAGACACCATATATTTT. V gene TRBV30 combines with J gene TRBJ1-3, with D unresolved. CDR1 is GTSNPN and CDR2 is SVGIG in the germline V gene (reference sequence). The CDR3 runs to 11 residues. The V and J ends lost 2 bases and 8 bases respectively, with 7 bases between them.

The gene calls are TRBV18 and TRBJ2-1; D is possibly TRBD2 (6 bases). V lost 3 bases and J lost 1, with 10 bases in between. This CDR3 spans 15 amino acids. Germline CDR1 reads KGHSH; CDR2 reads LQKENI. CDR3 loop: CASSPFGRSYNEQFF. CDR3 DNA: TGTGCCAGCTCACCGTTCGGGAGATCCTACAATGAGCAGTTCTTC. Combining the CDR3 with reference TRBV18 and TRBJ2-1 gives the whole variable domain NAGVMQNPRHLVRRRGQEARLRCSPMKGHSHVYWYRQLPEEGLKFMVYLQKENIIDESGMPKERFSAEFPKEGPSILRIQQVVRGDSAAYFCASSPFGRSYNEQFFGPGTRLTVL.

The V gene is TRBV19, the J gene TRBJ1-5, with D tentatively TRBD1 (6 bases). CDR1 is LNHDA, CDR2 SQIVND, per germline (reference sequence). The CDR3 contains 16 residues. V was clipped by 3 bases and J by 4 bases, with 16 bases between them. CDR3 region: CASSIFGGLGNQPQHF. The CDR3, as DNA: TGTGCCAGTAGTATCTTTGGGGGGCTGGGGAATCAGCCCCAGCATTTT.

The rearrangement uses TRBV9 and TRBJ2-7; TRBD2 matches at 11 bases. The CDR3 consists of 14 residues. Germline V gene sequence: CDR1 SGDLS, CDR2 YYNGEE. Trimming removed 2 bases from V and 3 bases from J; junction bases left unmatched: 1. In DNA, the CDR3 is TGTGCCAGCAGCGTGCTAGCGGGAGGCTACGAGCAGTACTTC. Encoded protein: CASSVLAGGYEQYF.

The chain carries TRBV18 and TRBJ1-1; TRBD1 agrees at 7 bases. The germline CDR1 and CDR2 sequences are KGHSH and LQKENI. V was clipped by 1 base and J by 3 bases; unmatched bases: 2. This CDR3 is built from 14 residues. Here the CDR3 reads CASSPLQGYTEAFF. Here the CDR3 DNA reads TGTGCCAGCTCACCACTACAGGGGTACACTGAAGCTTTCTTT.

The J gene is TRBJ2-5, the V gene TRBV5-5; TRBD2 agrees at 9 bases. The V gene's germline CDR1 is SGHKS and CDR2 YYEKEE (reference sequence). J was trimmed by 0 bases and V by 5 bases; bases with no gene match: 8. The CDR3 loop spans 16 amino acids. CDR3 region: CASSWGSGRYQETQYF. CDR3 coding DNA: TGTGCCAGCAGTTGGGGCAGCGGGAGGTACCAAGAGACCCAGTACTTC.

V is TRBV28 and J is TRBJ1-5; D call uncertain. Germline CDR1 MDHEN, CDR2 SYDVKM. Trimming left V 5 bases short and J 4 bases short, with 18 bases between. This CDR3 has 16 residues. The CDR3 coding sequence is TGTGCCAGCAGTATCGTGGGCGACATTTCGAATCAGCCCCAGCATTTT. Encoded protein: CASSIVGDISNQPQHF.

Here the CDR3 reads CSASGTGGNYGYTF. Written as DNA, the CDR3 is TGCAGTGCTAGTGGCACCGGAGGGAACTATGGCTACACCTTC. This sequence joins TRBV20-1 and TRBJ1-2; D ambiguous. Trimming pared 3 bases from V and 2 bases from J, leaving 13 bases between. The CDR3 has 14 residues. CDR1 and CDR2 (germline): DFQATT, SNEGSKA (reference sequence).

This chain joins TRBV10-3 and TRBJ2-1; D ambiguous. CDR3 length equals 17 residues. The germline V gene encodes CDR1 ENHRY and CDR2 SYGVKD. V was shortened by 4 bases and J by 0 bases, with 16 bases between the two germline ends. Here the CDR3 DNA reads TGTGCCATCAGTGGAGGAAGTGGGGTAAGCTCCTACAATGAGCAGTTCTTC. This sequence encodes CAISGGSGVSSYNEQFF.